This T cell receptor (beta chain) appears in the sequencing data of a study of PD-1 blockade in classical Hodgkin lymphoma. As for this clone: Antigen: not known.

V lost 5 bases and J 6 bases, leaving 19 bases between the germline ends. Germline CDR1 and CDR2: MDHEN and SYDVKM. The CDR3 has 15 residues. The study, taken as a whole, reports: Diminished baseline TCR diversity has been reported in newly diagnosed patients relative to healthy donors.

Produced via immunoSEQ multiplex PCR; TCRdb's table is partial and in-frame only. Of tens of thousands of clones in the sample, roughly nine tenths were seen once. Relapse after autologous stem cell transplantation occurred in every patient, and brentuximab vedotin exposure varied. J is TRBJ1-1 and V is TRBV28, with D perhaps matching TRBD1 (6 bases). The TCR comes from a human donor with classical Hodgkin lymphoma. The sequencing here drew on peripheral blood mononuclear cells (PBMCs), taken at baseline. CDR3 bases: TGTGCCAGCAGTCCCCCCGACAGGTTGGATTCTGAAGCTTTCTTT. Its protein is CASSPPDRLDSEAFF. Full variable domain (missing parts from reference TRBV28 and TRBJ1-1): DVKVTQSSRYLVKRTGEKVFLECVQDMDHENMFWYRQDPGLGLRLIYFSYDVKMKEKGDIPEGYSVSREKKERFSLILESASTNQTSMYLCASSPPDRLDSEAFFGQGTRLTVV.